This T cell receptor (beta chain) derives from a study of cytomegalovirus exposure and HLA in healthy donors. On this clone itself: Its target is unknown.

Study findings and constraints: Investigators reported approximately 150 TCR beta chains as tied to cytomegalovirus. TCR clusters originating in the first cohort tended to co-occur in the roughly 110 validation repertoires, according to a later analysis.

Sequencing was performed with immunoSEQ multiplex PCR; in TCRdb, only in-frame clones are kept and a portion is missing. The sample lists roughly 120,000 clones; roughly nine tenths were seen once. From germline, CDR1 is SGHDN and CDR2 FVKESK. This CDR3 is built from 14 residues. Trimming left V 3 bases short and J 6 bases short, with 12 bases between. The sample taken for sequencing was PBMCs. This chain joins TRBV14 and TRBJ2-1, with unresolved D. The receptor was derived from a young man in good health and CMV-seronegative. This chain's CDR3 is CASSHLFSPNEQFF. CDR3 coding DNA: TGTGCCAGCAGCCACTTATTTAGCCCCAATGAGCAGTTCTTC.